The 5 T cell receptor beta chains presented below share a single source sample, sequenced in a study of metastatic and nonmetastatic thyroid tumors (dated by TCRdb to 2020 to 2021). Libraries were constructed by PCR. TCRdb shows the sequencer as Illumina HiSeq 4000. TCRdb handled the public reads itself, with Q25 trimming in fastp and clone calling in MiXCR, and kept productive beta chains. The table for this sample lists roughly 16,000 clones; under 35% of them were counted only once. Clones ranked in the top ten supply roughly 10% of the sample. No treatment had been received by any patient before thyroid surgery. The specimen sequenced was blood. Receptors were obtained from a female donor with papillary thyroid cancer or a benign thyroid nodule (not recorded which). Some clones in this sample may be carry-over from other donors' samples.

The sample holds a few counts of this clone. The CDR3 sequence is CASSDSKRVSYNEQFF. Written as DNA, the CDR3 is TGTGCCAGCAGTGACTCGAAGCGGGTTTCCTACAATGAGCAGTTCTTC. The rearrangement uses TRBV6-4 and TRBJ2-1; possible D gene TRBD2, 6 bases. V lost 0 bases and J lost 1, with 10 bases in between. The germline V gene has CDR1 MRHNA and CDR2 SNTAGT. The CDR3 extends over 16 amino acids.

The V and J genes are TRBV6-1 and TRBJ1-5; the D gene is possibly TRBD1 (5 bases). Germline V gives CDR1 MNHNS, CDR2 SASEGT. Trimming shortened V by 6 bases and J by 11 bases, and 20 bases separated the two germline ends. The CDR3 runs to 14 residues. The DNA of the CDR3 is TGTGCCAGCAGACACCGGGACCTCAATAGGACCCAGCATTTT. This encodes CASRHRDLNRTQHF.

This clone is medium-sized (0.01 to 0.1%). This chain uses TRBV6-1 with TRBJ2-3; 12 nucleotides agree with TRBD2. CDR3 length: 16 residues. Per the germline V gene, CDR1 is MNHNS and CDR2 is SASEGT. V was pared by 4 bases and J by 3 bases, with 5 bases of the junction left unmatched. The CDR3, as DNA: TGTGCCAGCAGTGGGCTAGCGGGGGGGGAGACAGATACGCAGTATTTT. Protein product: CASSGLAGGETDTQYF.

The rearrangement joins TRBV5-1 to TRBJ2-5, with 8 bases that match TRBD2. The junction had 13 bases not matched to a gene; V was cut back by 4 bases and J by 11 bases. Germline V lookup: CDR1 SGHRS, CDR2 YFSETQ. The CDR3 contains 14 residues. The CDR3 DNA follows: TGCGCCAGCAGCATGGCGGGGGGCGGGGAGAAACAGTACTTC. Its translation: CASSMAGGGEKQYF.

This clone was detected only a few times. The J gene is TRBJ2-7, the V gene TRBV12-3 or TRBV12-4; 7 bases map to TRBD1. The V and J ends lost 0 bases and 1 base, in that order; junction bases with no gene match: 12. CDR3 length: 18 amino acids. CDR3 in DNA: TGTGCCAGCAGTTTAGCCTGGGACAGCCGAACCCGATCCTACGAGCAGTACTTC. It specifies CASSLAWDSRTRSYEQYF.